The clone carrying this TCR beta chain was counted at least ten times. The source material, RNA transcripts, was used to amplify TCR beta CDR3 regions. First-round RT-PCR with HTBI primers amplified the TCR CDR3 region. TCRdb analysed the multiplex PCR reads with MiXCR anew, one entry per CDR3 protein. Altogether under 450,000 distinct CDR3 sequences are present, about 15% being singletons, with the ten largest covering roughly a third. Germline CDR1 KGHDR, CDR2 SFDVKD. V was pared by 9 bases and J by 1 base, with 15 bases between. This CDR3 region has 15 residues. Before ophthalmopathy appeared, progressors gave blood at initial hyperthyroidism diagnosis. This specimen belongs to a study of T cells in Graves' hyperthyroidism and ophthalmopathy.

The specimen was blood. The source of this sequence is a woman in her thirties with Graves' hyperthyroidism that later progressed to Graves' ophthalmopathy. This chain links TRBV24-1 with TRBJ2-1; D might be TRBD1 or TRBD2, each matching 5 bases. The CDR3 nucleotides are TGTGCCACCGGCACGGGGCAGATTTCCTACAATGAGCAGTTCTTC. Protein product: CATGTGQISYNEQFF.